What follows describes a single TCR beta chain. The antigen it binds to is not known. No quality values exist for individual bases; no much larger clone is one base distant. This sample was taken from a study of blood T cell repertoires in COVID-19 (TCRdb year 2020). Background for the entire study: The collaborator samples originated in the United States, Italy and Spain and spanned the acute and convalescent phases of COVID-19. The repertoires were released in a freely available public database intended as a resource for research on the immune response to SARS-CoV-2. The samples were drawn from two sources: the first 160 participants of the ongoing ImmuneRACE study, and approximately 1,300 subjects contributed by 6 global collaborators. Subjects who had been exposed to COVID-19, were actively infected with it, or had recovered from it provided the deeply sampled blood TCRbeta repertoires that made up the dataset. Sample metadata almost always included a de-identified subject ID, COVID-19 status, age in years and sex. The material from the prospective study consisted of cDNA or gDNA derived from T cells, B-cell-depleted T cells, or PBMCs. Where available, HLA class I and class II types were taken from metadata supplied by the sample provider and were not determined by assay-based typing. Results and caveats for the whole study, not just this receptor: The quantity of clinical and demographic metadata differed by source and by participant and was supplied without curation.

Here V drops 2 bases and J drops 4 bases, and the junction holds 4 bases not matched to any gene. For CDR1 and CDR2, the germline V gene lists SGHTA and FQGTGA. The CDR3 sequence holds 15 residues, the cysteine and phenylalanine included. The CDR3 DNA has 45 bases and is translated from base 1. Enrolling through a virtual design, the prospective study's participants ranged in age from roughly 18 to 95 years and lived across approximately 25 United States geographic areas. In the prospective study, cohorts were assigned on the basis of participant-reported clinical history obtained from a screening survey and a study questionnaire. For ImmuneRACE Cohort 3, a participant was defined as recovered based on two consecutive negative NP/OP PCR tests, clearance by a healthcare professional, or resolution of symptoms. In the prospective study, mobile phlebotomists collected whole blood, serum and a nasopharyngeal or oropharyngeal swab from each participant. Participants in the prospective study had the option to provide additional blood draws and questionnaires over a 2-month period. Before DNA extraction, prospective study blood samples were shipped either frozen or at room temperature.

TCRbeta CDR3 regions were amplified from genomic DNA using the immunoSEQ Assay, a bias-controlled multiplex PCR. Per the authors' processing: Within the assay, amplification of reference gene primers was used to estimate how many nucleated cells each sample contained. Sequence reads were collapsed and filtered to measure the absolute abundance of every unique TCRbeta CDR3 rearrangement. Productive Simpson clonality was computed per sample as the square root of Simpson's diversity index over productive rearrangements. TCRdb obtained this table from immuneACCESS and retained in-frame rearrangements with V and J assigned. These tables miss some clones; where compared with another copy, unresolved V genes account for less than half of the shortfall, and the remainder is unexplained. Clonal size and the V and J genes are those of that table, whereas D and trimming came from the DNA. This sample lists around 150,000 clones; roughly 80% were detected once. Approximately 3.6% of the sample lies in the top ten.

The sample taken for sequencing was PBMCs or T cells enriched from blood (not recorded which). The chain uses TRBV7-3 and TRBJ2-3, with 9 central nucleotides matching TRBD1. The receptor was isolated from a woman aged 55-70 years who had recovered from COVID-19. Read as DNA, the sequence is TGTGCCAGCAGCTTATTGGGGACAGGGCCAGATACGCAGTATTTT. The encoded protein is CASSLLGTGPDTQYF.